The 19 T cell receptor beta chains listed next were all sequenced from one sample in a study of blood T cell repertoires in COVID-19 (dated by TCRdb to 2018 to 2020). Libraries were made using the immunoSEQ multiplex PCR assay. The immuneACCESS repertoire file appears here via TCRdb, limited to in-frame rearrangements. These files lack a portion of the clones; in checked studies, under half of the deficit traces to unresolved V genes, and the cause of the others is not known. This sample holds some 380,000 clones; approximately 87% were observed only once. Of the sample, 1.3% falls within the top ten clones. Input material: PBMCs or T cells enriched from blood (not recorded which). The receptors shown here come from a man between 25 and 39 years old who had recovered from COVID-19.

The chain carries TRBV10-1 and TRBJ2-3; D remains ambiguous. Germline V gene lookup returns CDR1 WNHNN and CDR2 SYGVQD (reference sequence). The CDR3 loop spans 15 amino acids. V shed 3 bases and J shed 0 bases, with 10 bases lying between them. CDR3 coding DNA: TGCGCCAGCAGTGAATCGTTAACTAGCACAGATACGCAGTATTTT. It yields the protein CASSESLTSTDTQYF.

This chain uses TRBV3-1 (or the pseudogene TRBV3-2) with TRBJ1-1, with D maybe TRBD1 (5 bases). Germline lookup yields CDR1 LGHDT and CDR2 YNNKEL (reference sequence). V gave up 0 bases and J gave up 10 bases, with 12 bases separating them. CDR3 length: 13 residues. The CDR3 loop reads CASSQDWAGSAFF. As DNA, the CDR3 is TGTGCCAGCAGCCAAGACTGGGCAGGGTCAGCTTTCTTT.

The chain links TRBV28 to TRBJ1-5, with D unresolved. Trimming pared 6 bases from V and 8 bases from J, leaving 23 bases between. The CDR3 sequence is 16 residues long. Germline loops: CDR1 MDHEN, CDR2 SYDVKM. The CDR3 is CASSPAGFPGFEPQHF. The DNA of the CDR3 is TGTGCCAGCAGCCCCGCGGGTTTCCCGGGTTTTGAGCCCCAGCATTTT.

CDR3 residues: CASTQGQGASPLHF. The DNA of the CDR3 is TGTGCCAGCACCCAGGGACAGGGGGCTTCACCCCTCCACTTT. J is TRBJ1-6 and V is TRBV9; 12 bases line up with TRBD1. CDR1 is SGDLS and CDR2 is YYNGEE in the germline V gene. Trimming cost V 6 bases and J 9 bases; bases outside gene matches: 4. This CDR3 region has 14 residues. Based on the CDR3 plus reference TRBV9 and TRBJ1-6, the full variable domain is DSGVTQTPKHLITATGQRVTLRCSPRSGDLSVYWYQQSLDQGLQFLIQYYNGEERAKGNILERFSAQQFPDLHSELNLSSLELGDSALYFCASTQGQGASPLHFGNGTRLTVT.

The J gene is TRBJ2-7, the V gene TRBV7-2; TRBD2 is a possible D gene (6 bases). The germline gives CDR1 SGHTA, CDR2 FQGNSA. V shed 1 base and J shed 3 bases, with 10 bases lying between them. This CDR3 contains 14 residues. CDR3 bases: TGTGCCAGCAGCTTAGGCGGGAATAGCTACGAGCAGTACTTC. This gives the protein CASSLGGNSYEQYF.

This chain joins TRBV5-1 and TRBJ1-4; the D gene is possibly TRBD1 (5 bases). CDR1 SGHRS and CDR2 YFSETQ come from the germline V gene. The V end lost 5 bases, the J end lost 3 bases, and 8 bases lay between the germline ends. CDR3 size: 13 residues. In DNA, the CDR3 is TGCGCCAGCAGGGACATGTCTAATGAAAAACTGTTTTTT. Translation gives CASRDMSNEKLFF.

The V call is TRBV6-1, the J call TRBJ2-7; 10 positions agree with TRBD1. Per the germline V gene, CDR1 is MNHNS and CDR2 is SASEGT. J was trimmed by 0 bases and V by 3 bases; bases with no gene match: 8. This CDR3 contains 17 residues. CDR3 sequence reads: CASSESAGTGVSYEQYF. In nucleotides, the CDR3 is TGTGCCAGCAGTGAGAGCGCCGGGACAGGGGTCTCCTACGAGCAGTACTTC.

The chain uses TRBV27 and TRBJ1-6; possibly TRBD1 for D (6 bases). The germline CDR1 and CDR2 sequences are MNHEY and SMNVEV (reference sequence). V lost 6 bases to trimming and J lost 10 bases, with 19 bases between them. The CDR3 runs to 15 residues. The CDR3 sequence: CASSTPGGGGSPLHF. DNA of the CDR3: TGTGCCAGCAGCACCCCTGGCGGGGGCGGATCACCCCTCCACTTT.

The chain uses TRBV9 and TRBJ2-2; TRBD2 matches at 7 bases. Per the germline V gene, CDR1 is SGDLS and CDR2 is YYNGEE. There are 18 residues in the CDR3. V shed 4 bases and J 4 bases; nucleotides not matched to a gene: 16. The CDR3 sequence: CASSLHDLGGFTTGELFF. CDR3 DNA: TGTGCCAGCAGCTTACACGACCTCGGGGGGTTTACCACCGGGGAGCTGTTTTTT.

CDR3 sequence reads: CASSFSQNTEAFF. The CDR3 DNA follows: TGTGCCAGCAGTTTTTCACAGAACACTGAAGCTTTCTTT. The chain couples TRBV12-3 or TRBV12-4 to TRBJ1-1; no clear D gene. V lost 3 bases and J lost 1, with 6 bases in between. This CDR3 spans 13 amino acids.

The chain links TRBV9 to TRBJ2-6, with 7 bases fitting TRBD1. Germline loops: CDR1 SGDLS, CDR2 YYNGEE. With 4 bases clipped from V and 0 bases from J, the junction kept 7 bases outside the gene matches. The CDR3 runs 17 residues. CDR3 region: CASSLTGLHSGANVLTF. The CDR3 region has the DNA TGTGCCAGCAGCTTGACAGGGCTCCACTCTGGGGCCAACGTCCTGACTTTC.

The J gene is TRBJ1-5, the V gene TRBV27; D is undetermined. V was clipped by 1 base and J by 7 bases, with 8 bases between them. This CDR3 is built from 13 residues. Germline V gene lookup returns CDR1 MNHEY and CDR2 SMNVEV (reference sequence). The CDR3 coding sequence is TGTGCCAGCAGTTTATGGGGAGGCCAGCCCCAGCATTTT. Protein: CASSLWGGQPQHF.

This rearrangement joins TRBV6-2 or TRBV6-3 to TRBJ2-7; D might be TRBD2 (6 bases). Germline V lookup: CDR1 MNHEY, CDR2 SVGEGT. This CDR3 is built from 13 residues. V lost 6 bases to trimming and J lost 4 bases, with 13 bases between them. In DNA form, the CDR3 reads TGTGCCAGCAGCCTCCGGGACTTTTACGAGCAGTACTTC. Its translation: CASSLRDFYEQYF.

This chain connects TRBV7-9 to TRBJ1-6, with D unresolved. The V gene's germline CDR1 is SEHNR and CDR2 FQNEAQ (reference sequence). V was trimmed by 1 base and J by 10 bases, leaving 5 bases between them. The CDR3 covers 12 residues. CDR3 coding DNA: TGTGCCAGCAGCTTAGGGGAGTCACCCCTCCACTTT. It codes for CASSLGESPLHF. Looking up the rest from reference TRBV7-9 and TRBJ1-6 gives the full variable domain: DTGVSQNPRHKITKRGQNVTFRCDPISEHNRLYWYRQTLGQGPEFLTYFQNEAQLEKSRLLSDRFSAERPKGSFSTLEIQRTEQGDSAMYLCASSLGESPLHFGNGTRLTVT.

This sequence joins TRBV10-3 and TRBJ2-5; D perhaps matches TRBD1 (6 bases). The CDR3 sequence is 13 residues long. V lost 0 bases, J lost 5 bases, and 7 bases lay in between. Germline values: CDR1 ENHRY, CDR2 SYGVKD. The CDR3 sequence: CAISESRGETQYF. The CDR3 DNA is TGTGCCATCAGTGAGTCGAGGGGGGAGACCCAGTACTTC.

The J gene is TRBJ2-7, the V gene TRBV6-5; D gene ambiguous. Germline V gene lookup returns CDR1 MNHEY and CDR2 SVGAGI. There are 11 residues in the CDR3. V lost 7 bases and J lost 1, with 5 bases in between. CDR3 region: CASMRSYEQYF. For the CDR3, the DNA is TGTGCCAGCATGAGATCCTACGAGCAGTACTTC.

The chain employs TRBV12-5 and TRBJ2-7; 10 bases fit TRBD1. Trimming removed 4 bases from V and 3 bases from J; junction bases left unmatched: 9. This CDR3 region has 16 residues. In germline, CDR1 is LGHNT, CDR2 FRNRAP. CDR3: CASGSPHRDRGYEQYF. As DNA, the CDR3 is TGTGCTAGTGGTTCGCCCCACCGGGACAGGGGCTACGAGCAGTACTTC.

The V gene is TRBV6-5, the J gene TRBJ1-2; TRBD1 is a possible D gene (5 bases). Germline V gene sequence: CDR1 MNHEY, CDR2 SVGAGI. This CDR3 has 15 residues. The V and J ends lost 0 bases and 8 bases respectively, with 16 bases between them. The CDR3 region is CASSYSIGRAGGYTF. In DNA, the CDR3 is TGTGCCAGCAGTTACTCGATAGGCAGGGCAGGCGGCTACACCTTC.

V and J are TRBV18 and TRBJ2-3; 8 nucleotides line up with TRBD1. The V and J ends lost 5 bases and 3 bases, in that order; junction bases with no gene match: 7. The CDR3 extends over 15 amino acids. CDR1 and CDR2 from the germline V gene are KGHSH and LQKENI. For the CDR3, the DNA is TGTGCCAGCTCAGGAGGACAGGGTGGAACAGATACGCAGTATTTT. It codes for CASSGGQGGTDTQYF.